The 24 T cell receptor beta chains below come from one sample, sequenced in a study of radiotherapy plus CTLA-4 blockade in lung cancer. Method: immunoSEQ multiplex PCR; TCRdb's copy keeps in-frame clones and lacks some. The sample lists about 40,000 clones, approximately 86% occurring once. The sample here was peripheral blood, taken from a patient treated with radiotherapy plus ipilimumab. These receptors all stem from a human donor with non-small cell lung cancer whose response to radiotherapy plus ipilimumab could not be evaluated.

The chain combines TRBV6-6 with TRBJ2-3, with TRBD2 as a possible D gene (6 bases). The germline V gene has CDR1 MNHNY and CDR2 SVGAGI (reference sequence). V was shortened by 6 bases and J by 0 bases, with 13 bases between the two germline ends. The CDR3 is 15 amino acids. CDR3 sequence: CASSPYGTSTDTQYF. The CDR3 nucleotides are TGTGCCAGCAGCCCTTACGGGACTAGCACAGATACGCAGTATTTT.

The J gene is TRBJ2-1, the V gene TRBV5-6, with D tentatively TRBD2 (5 bases). The CDR3 loop spans 15 amino acids. The germline gives CDR1 SGHDT, CDR2 YYEEEE. V gave up 7 bases and J gave up 2 bases, with 16 bases separating them. The CDR3 loop is CASLKVGSPYNEQFF. The CDR3 coding sequence is TGTGCCAGCCTCAAGGTAGGGAGTCCCTACAATGAGCAGTTCTTC.

The genes are TRBV6-1 and TRBJ1-1, with D perhaps TRBD1 (5 bases). The CDR3 is 13 residues long. The V gene lost 11 bases and the J gene lost 0 bases, with 13 bases spanning the gap. Germline CDR1 is MNHNS and CDR2 is SASEGT. The CDR3 region is CALGGTMNTEAFF. Written as DNA, the CDR3 is TGTGCCCTCGGGGGAACCATGAACACTGAAGCTTTCTTT.

This chain uses TRBV5-1 with TRBJ2-5, with 8 bases that match TRBD2. This CDR3 is built from 16 residues. V gave up 4 bases and J gave up 1 base; unmatched junction bases: 9. Germline CDR1 SGHRS, CDR2 YFSETQ. Here the CDR3 DNA reads TGCGCCAGCAGCCCCGGTCCCACTAGCGGCCAAGAGACCCAGTACTTC. Its protein is CASSPGPTSGQETQYF.

In this sample, this clone turned up once. This sequence joins TRBV7-2 and TRBJ2-7, with unresolved D. Trimming shortened V by 5 bases and J by 0 bases, and 14 bases separated the two germline ends. Germline V gives CDR1 SGHTA, CDR2 FQGNSA. This CDR3 contains 15 residues. CDR3 residues: CASSTPSSSSYEQYF. The CDR3 DNA reads as TGTGCCAGCAGCACACCGAGTTCTAGCTCCTACGAGCAGTACTTC.

The rearrangement uses TRBV6-1 and TRBJ2-7, with D uncertain. CDR1 is MNHNS, CDR2 SASEGT, per germline. Trimming cost V 6 bases and J 0 bases, with 6 bases left between them. The length of the CDR3 is 12 residues. CDR3 sequence reads: CASSSSSYEQYF. In DNA, the CDR3 is TGTGCCAGCAGCTCCAGCTCCTACGAGCAGTACTTC.

This clone has just one count. The chain employs TRBV2 and TRBJ1-5, with TRBD1 matching over 10 bases. Germline values: CDR1 SNHLY, CDR2 FYNNEI. The V and J ends lost 6 bases and 0 bases, in that order; junction bases with no gene match: 2. The CDR3 is 15 residues long. The CDR3 is CASSGDRGSNQPQHF. CDR3 DNA: TGTGCCAGCAGCGGGGACAGGGGTAGCAATCAGCCCCAGCATTTT. Filled out from reference TRBV2 and TRBJ1-5, the complete variable domain reads EPEVTQTPSHQVTQMGQEVILRCVPISNHLYFYWYRQILGQKVEFLVSFYNNEISEKSEIFDDQFSVERPDGSNFTLKIRSTKLEDSAMYFCASSGDRGSNQPQHFGDGTRLSIL.

The chain joins TRBV2 to TRBJ1-1; TRBD1 might be the D (5 bases). There are 13 residues in the CDR3. The germline V and J ends were trimmed by 4 bases and 4 bases, with 10 bases remaining between them. Per germline, CDR1 SNHLY and CDR2 FYNNEI. The CDR3 reads CASSVGGGTEAFF. In nucleotides, the CDR3 is TGTGCCAGCAGTGTCGGGGGGGGCACTGAAGCTTTCTTT.

CDR3: CASSLSGSVTYEQYF. In DNA form, the CDR3 reads TGTGCCAGCAGTTTATCAGGGTCTGTAACCTACGAGCAGTACTTC. The V gene is TRBV28, the J gene TRBJ2-7, with D possibly matching TRBD1 (5 bases). Trimming pared 1 base from V and 2 bases from J, leaving 12 bases between. Germline assignment: CDR1 MDHEN and CDR2 SYDVKM. This CDR3 spans 15 amino acids.

V and J are TRBV28 and TRBJ1-6; TRBD1 might be the D (5 bases). Deletions cut 5 bases from V and 5 bases from J, with 22 bases between. The germline V gene encodes CDR1 MDHEN and CDR2 SYDVKM. The CDR3 has 18 residues. The CDR3 DNA sequence: TGTGCCAGCAGTGCTACATCGGGGGTCCTACAAGATAATTCACCCCTCCACTTT. Amino acids: CASSATSGVLQDNSPLHF.

The genes are TRBV5-1 and TRBJ2-7; TRBD1 agrees at 7 bases. V lost 4 bases and J lost 4; bases outside the gene matches: 8. This CDR3 spans 14 amino acids. Germline loops: CDR1 SGHRS, CDR2 YFSETQ. CDR3 protein: CASSPGGSSYEQYF. CDR3 DNA sequence: TGCGCCAGCAGCCCAGGGGGATCGTCGTACGAGCAGTACTTC.

The J gene is TRBJ2-7, the V gene TRBV28; 7 bases line up with TRBD2. This CDR3 has 16 amino acids. Trimming took 6 bases from V and 4 from J; bases not matched to a gene: 15. Germline CDR1 and CDR2: MDHEN and SYDVKM. The CDR3 is CASSTSGTPGGYEQYF. CDR3 sequence (DNA): TGTGCCAGCAGCACCTCCGGGACCCCCGGGGGGTACGAGCAGTACTTC.

The chain links TRBV12-5 to TRBJ2-5, with 14 bases matching TRBD2. Germline V gene lookup returns CDR1 LGHNT and CDR2 FRNRAP. The CDR3 extends over 18 amino acids. V lost 6 bases and J lost 4; bases outside the gene matches: 13. The CDR3, as DNA: TGTGCTAGTGGCCTCTCCGGGACTAGCGGGAGATTTCGAGAGACCCAGTACTTC. Protein: CASGLSGTSGRFRETQYF.

V usage is TRBV19 and J usage is TRBJ1-5, with 7 bases identical to TRBD1. From germline, CDR1 is LNHDA and CDR2 SQIVND (reference sequence). V shed 10 bases and J 3 bases; nucleotides not matched to a gene: 6. There are 13 residues in the CDR3. This chain's CDR3 is CATSGQSNQPQHF. CDR3 nucleotides: TGTGCCACTTCGGGACAGTCCAATCAGCCCCAGCATTTT.

V is TRBV5-8 and J is TRBJ2-5; TRBD1 is a possible D gene (6 bases). Germline CDR1 reads SGHTS; CDR2 reads YDEGEE. The CDR3 runs 14 residues. V was clipped by 0 bases and J by 2 bases, with 8 bases between them. DNA of the CDR3: TGTGCCAGCAGCTTGGGGACAGCGCAAGAGACCCAGTACTTC. It yields the protein CASSLGTAQETQYF.

This clone was detected only once. The gene calls are TRBV4-1 and TRBJ2-1, with TRBD2 matching 8 bases. Germline CDR1 is MGHRA and CDR2 is YSYEKL. CDR3 size: 14 residues. The V segment lost 5 bases and the J segment 8 bases; nucleotides outside the gene matches: 8. CDR3: CASSVGGGPDEQFF. The CDR3 nucleotides read TGCGCCAGCAGCGTCGGGGGGGGCCCGGATGAGCAGTTCTTC.

This clone has more than one count but fewer than ten. This sequence joins TRBV6-5 and TRBJ1-5; 7 nucleotides line up with TRBD1. V was pared by 6 bases and J by 2 bases, with 4 bases of the junction left unmatched. The CDR3 has 14 amino acids. In germline, CDR1 is MNHEY, CDR2 SVGAGI. Here the CDR3 DNA reads TGTGCCAGCAGAAAGACAGGGCGCAATCAGCCCCAGCATTTT. Its translation: CASRKTGRNQPQHF.

The chain is built from TRBV5-4 and TRBJ2-3; maybe TRBD2 (5 bases). Germline V gene lookup returns CDR1 SGHNT and CDR2 YYREEE (reference sequence). The CDR3 covers 14 residues. V gave up 0 bases and J gave up 3 bases, with 8 bases separating them. The CDR3 DNA sequence: TGTGCCAGCAGCTTGGGAGGGAAAACAGATACGCAGTATTTT. This translates into CASSLGGKTDTQYF.

This chain links TRBV28 with TRBJ2-2, with 10 nucleotides matching TRBD2. With V trimmed by 11 bases and J by 6 bases, 9 bases remained unmatched. The V gene's germline CDR1 is MDHEN and CDR2 SYDVKM. The CDR3 length is 14 residues. The CDR3: CAYRAGGPAGELFF. CDR3 DNA sequence: TGTGCCTACCGAGCGGGAGGGCCGGCCGGGGAGCTGTTTTTT.

V and J are TRBV6-1 and TRBJ2-1, with 7 bases fitting TRBD1. V dropped 2 bases and J dropped 5; count of bases not matched to a gene: 12. Germline V gene lookup returns CDR1 MNHNS and CDR2 SASEGT. The CDR3 loop spans 17 amino acids. CDR3 protein: CASSEFGRTGTNNEQFF. CDR3 DNA sequence: TGTGCCAGCAGTGAATTTGGTAGGACAGGTACGAACAATGAGCAGTTCTTC.

This rearrangement joins TRBV7-9 to TRBJ2-5; no clear D gene. V was clipped by 5 bases and J by 2 bases, with 12 bases between them. The CDR3 is 14 residues long. Germline CDR1 SEHNR, CDR2 FQNEAQ (reference sequence). This CDR3 is CASSIIDIQETQYF. DNA of the CDR3: TGTGCCAGCAGCATAATTGACATACAAGAGACCCAGTACTTC.

The rearrangement uses TRBV5-4 and TRBJ2-3; D unclear. V was clipped by 2 bases and J by 1 base, with 11 bases between them. Germline V CDR1 and CDR2: SGHNT, YYREEE (reference sequence). This CDR3 has 15 residues. Here the CDR3 reads CASSFEWSGTDTQYF. DNA of the CDR3: TGTGCCAGCAGCTTTGAATGGTCGGGCACAGATACGCAGTATTTT.

This clone occurred once. The chain is built from TRBV5-1 and TRBJ1-1; D perhaps matches TRBD1 (6 bases). Trimming cost V 3 bases and J 2 bases, with 14 bases left between them. CDR3 length: 15 residues. CDR1 SGHRS and CDR2 YFSETQ come from the germline V gene. CDR3 region: CASSSQGSANTEAFF. CDR3 nucleotides: TGCGCCAGCAGCTCTCAGGGGTCGGCTAACACTGAAGCTTTCTTT.

This sequence joins TRBV5-8 and TRBJ2-1, with TRBD1 identical over 11 bases. Germline assignment: CDR1 SGHTS and CDR2 YDEGEE. CDR3 length equals 15 residues. The J segment lost 8 bases and the V segment lost 3 bases, leaving 7 bases of the junction unmatched. The CDR3: CASSSGTGGLYEQFF. The CDR3 bases are TGTGCCAGCAGCTCCGGGACAGGGGGTCTGTATGAGCAGTTCTTC.